This is a list of T cell receptor beta chains from one sample in a study of CD8 T cells in Susac syndrome. TCRdb re-analysed the immunoSEQ multiplex PCR reads in MiXCR, keeping a single row per CDR3 protein. The table records about 170,000 distinct CDR3 sequences, approximately 94% of them present only once. The sequencing sample was made of CD4+ T cells from PBMCs. These receptors were obtained from a human donor with multiple sclerosis. Each CDR3 is given without its conserved first and last residue. Rows may omit the clone size; those that give it use once, few, many or a size class.

abundance: -; j_gene: TRBJ2-2; v_gene: TRBV24-1; CDR3aa: ATSRSDRYTGELF
abundance: few; j_gene: TRBJ2-7; v_gene: TRBV7-3; CDR3aa: ASSYMMQGEQY
abundance: -; j_gene: TRBJ1-2; v_gene: TRBV20-1; CDR3aa: SARDQWTGP
abundance: -; j_gene: TRBJ1-1; v_gene: TRBV20-1; CDR3aa: SARRQPQNTEAF
abundance: -; j_gene: TRBJ2-5; v_gene: TRBV7-3; CDR3aa: ASSSGDQETQY
abundance: -; j_gene: TRBJ2-7; v_gene: TRBV5-6; CDR3aa: ASSRRDGFSYEQY
abundance: -; j_gene: TRBJ2-3; v_gene: TRBV7-6; CDR3aa: ASSPLAGAPDTQY
abundance: -; j_gene: TRBJ2-5; v_gene: TRBV3-1; CDR3aa: ASSQGAAGTQY
abundance: -; j_gene: TRBJ2-2; v_gene: TRBV6-5; CDR3aa: ASRRTGGNTGELF
abundance: -; j_gene: TRBJ2-6; v_gene: TRBV6-2/TRBV6-3; CDR3aa: ASRKFYSRANVLT
abundance: -; j_gene: TRBJ1-6; v_gene: TRBV7-9; CDR3aa: ASSPAQGADSPLH
abundance: -; j_gene: TRBJ2-3; v_gene: TRBV7-2; CDR3aa: ASSLLGGRRGTDTQY
abundance: -; j_gene: TRBJ1-2; v_gene: TRBV2; CDR3aa: ASMIQGTYGYT
abundance: -; j_gene: TRBJ2-3; v_gene: TRBV27; CDR3aa: ASRKRGDSADTQY